What follows is one T cell receptor (beta chain) and its context. The study separated CD4+ cells into CD45RA+ naive and CD45RA-negative memory subsets. These data belong to a study of shared clonotypes between healthy human individuals. Study at large: The donor pool was made up of a couple of women and three men aged 18 to 49.

Deep-level settings were used for running the assay. This table comes from immunoSEQ multiplex PCR, and its TCRdb copy is limited to in-frame clones, with some not included. The repertoire has more than 1.2 million clones, 98% of them found once; the top ten carry under 0.45%. The CDR3 has 20 residues. Trimming removed 6 bases from V and 2 bases from J, with 26 bases in between. CDR1 is SNHLY, CDR2 FYNNEI, per germline. This TCR derives from a man aged 25 to 45 in good health. The specimen was naive CD4+ T cells sorted from blood. As to subset: CD45RA+ positively selected. The V and J genes are TRBV2 and TRBJ2-6; D gene ambiguous. In nucleotides, the CDR3 is TGTGCCAGCAGCCAGGAGAGTATAAGGATCGGTTCGGCTGGGGCCAACGTCCTGACTTTC. It is translated as CASSQESIRIGSAGANVLTF.